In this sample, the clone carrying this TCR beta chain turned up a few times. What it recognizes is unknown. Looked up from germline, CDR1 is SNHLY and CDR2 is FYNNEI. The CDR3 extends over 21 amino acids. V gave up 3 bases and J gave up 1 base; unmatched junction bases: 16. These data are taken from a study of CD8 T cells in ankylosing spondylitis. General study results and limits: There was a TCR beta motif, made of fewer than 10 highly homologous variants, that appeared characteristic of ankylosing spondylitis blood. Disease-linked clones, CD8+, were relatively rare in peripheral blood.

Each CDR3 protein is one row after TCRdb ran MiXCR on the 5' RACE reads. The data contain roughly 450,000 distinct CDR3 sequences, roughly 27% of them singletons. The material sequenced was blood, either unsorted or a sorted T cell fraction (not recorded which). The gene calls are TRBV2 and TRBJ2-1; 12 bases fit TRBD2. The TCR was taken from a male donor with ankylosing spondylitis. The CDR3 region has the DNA TGTGCCAGCAGTGATTTGGGGCTAGCGGGAGGGCCTTGGGGGTCCTACAATGAGCAGTTCTTC. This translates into CASSDLGLAGGPWGSYNEQFF.